Detailed here is one T cell receptor (beta chain). Its antigen is unidentified. The data were obtained in a study of cytomegalovirus exposure and HLA in healthy donors. Study-level results: Later on, a genetic analysis was performed. It linked a missense variant in DCLRE1C with V- and J-gene trimming of TCR beta. Investigators reported approximately 170 TCR beta chains as tied to cytomegalovirus. In a later analysis, 16,951 TCR beta sequences were associated with HLA alleles at 0.05 false discovery rate.

This CDR3 has 16 amino acids. J lost 1 base, V lost 6 bases, and 8 bases had no gene match. CDR1 SGHNT and CDR2 YENEEA come from the germline V gene. A multiplex PCR was run with 60 Vbeta primers and 13 Jbeta primers. TCRdb keeps only in-frame clones here, not all; method: immunoSEQ multiplex PCR. In the table there are roughly 100,000 clones, around 65% of which are singletons. Specimen: PBMCs. V gene TRBV11-3 combines with J gene TRBJ2-2; TRBD1 matches at 7 bases. This receptor was obtained from a woman aged 45-65 years in good health and CMV-seronegative. The DNA of the CDR3 is TGTGCCAGCAGAAGCCGACAGGGTTTGAACACCGGGGAGCTGTTTTTT. It encodes CASRSRQGLNTGELFF.